Shown below are 22 T cell receptor beta chains from a single sample sequenced in a study of T cells in Graves' hyperthyroidism and ophthalmopathy. TCR beta CDR3 region amplification was performed from RNA transcripts. The HTBI primer set served for first-round RT-PCR of the TCR CDR3. MiXCR, applied by TCRdb to the multiplex PCR reads, yields one record per CDR3 protein. The sample consists of hundreds of thousands of distinct CDR3 sequences, roughly 15% of them appearing once. The specimen was blood. These receptors were obtained from a woman aged 25 to 39 with Graves' hyperthyroidism.

This clonotype was found many times. The CDR3 bases are TGTGCCAGCAGCTTGGCAGGCGCGGGAGAGCAGTACTTC. This gives the protein CASSLAGAGEQYF. The chain employs TRBV11-2 and TRBJ2-7; D possibly corresponds to TRBD2 (6 bases). Trimming removed 3 bases at V and 7 bases at J, with 13 bases between. Per germline, CDR1 SGHAT and CDR2 FQNNGV. This CDR3 comprises 13 residues.

This clonotype was observed many times. This chain uses TRBV7-2 with TRBJ1-1; the D is unclear. The CDR3 contains 12 residues. CDR1 and CDR2 from the germline V gene are SGHTA and FQGNSA. V was pared by 5 bases and J by 8 bases, with 12 bases between. The DNA of the CDR3 is TGTGCCAGCAGCGCGCTGGGGTACGAAGCTTTCTTT. It encodes CASSALGYEAFF.

This clonotype was counted at least ten times. The chain joins TRBV6-1 to TRBJ1-5, with TRBD1 identical over 7 bases. This CDR3 has 16 residues. Trimming took 6 bases from V and 4 from J; bases not matched to a gene: 12. Germline assignment: CDR1 MNHNS and CDR2 SASEGT. CDR3 sequence (DNA): TGTGCCAGCAGGTCCGACAGGGATGCTTGGAATCAGCCCCAGCATTTT. This gives the protein CASRSDRDAWNQPQHF.

The chain employs TRBV19 and TRBJ2-1; 10 positions agree with TRBD2. The CDR3 consists of 14 residues. Germline V gene lookup returns CDR1 LNHDA and CDR2 SQIVND (reference sequence). After removal of 10 bases from V and 0 bases from J, the junction contained 3 bases not matched to a gene. Here the CDR3 DNA reads TGTGCCACCGCTAGCGGGAGCTCCTACAATGAGCAGTTCTTC. This sequence encodes CATASGSSYNEQFF.

Remarks on this clonotype: With a much larger clone just one base away, this may be a read error. This chain uses TRBV11-3 with TRBJ2-7; D remains ambiguous. V lost 1 base to trimming and J lost 3 bases, with 34 bases between them. This CDR3 has 22 amino acids. Germline V gene sequence: CDR1 SGHNT, CDR2 YENEEA. CDR3 sequence: CASSLVPTGRHQIAVTHYEQYF. In DNA, the CDR3 is TGTGCCAGCAGCTTAGTCCCCACCGGACGACACCAGATTGCGGTGACCCACTACGAGCAGTACTTC. The full variable domain, in which reference TRBV11-3 and TRBJ2-7 provide the parts outside the CDR3, is EAGVVQSPRYKIIEKKQPVAFWCNPISGHNTLYWYLQNLGQGPELLIRYENEEAVDDSQLPKDRFSAERLKGVDSTLKIQPAELGDSAVYLCASSLVPTGRHQIAVTHYEQYFGPGTRLTVT.

The chain recombines TRBV6-5 with TRBJ2-5; 12 bases agree with TRBD2. CDR3 length: 18 residues. With V trimmed by 0 bases and J by 2 bases, 7 bases remained unmatched. CDR1 is MNHEY and CDR2 is SVGAGI in the germline V gene. CDR3 region: CASSYSLSSGRGQETQYF. The CDR3 coding sequence is TGTGCCAGCAGTTACTCGTTGTCTAGCGGGAGGGGACAAGAGACCCAGTACTTC.

This clonotype was seen at least ten times. This sequence joins TRBV13 and TRBJ2-1; no clear D gene. The CDR3 is made up of 12 amino acids. V was cut by 3 bases and J by 7 bases, with 7 bases left in between. CDR1 and CDR2 (germline): PRHDT, FYEKMQ (reference sequence). CDR3 DNA: TGTGCCAGCAGCTTGTGGGGAAATGAGCAGTTCTTC. Protein sequence: CASSLWGNEQFF. Complete variable domain (other parts from reference TRBV13 and TRBJ2-1): AAGVIQSPRHLIKEKRETATLKCYPIPRHDTVYWYQQGPGQDPQFLISFYEKMQSDKGSIPDRFSAQQFSDYHSELNMSSLELGDSALYFCASSLWGNEQFFGPGTRLTVL.

The chain carries TRBV7-3 and TRBJ2-1; 7 positions match TRBD1. J lost 3 bases, V lost 2 bases, and 4 bases had no gene match. The CDR3 runs to 15 residues. Germline V gene data show CDR1 as SGHTA and CDR2 as FQGTGA. The CDR3 loop reads CASSLFSGGYNEQFF. CDR3 nucleotides: TGTGCCAGCAGCTTATTCTCAGGGGGCTACAATGAGCAGTTCTTC. The full variable domain, with the rest looked up from reference TRBV7-3 and TRBJ2-1, is GAGVSQTPSNKVTEKGKYVELRCDPISGHTALYWYRQSLGQGPEFLIYFQGTGAADDSGLPNDRFFAVRPEGSVSTLKIQRTERGDSAVYLCASSLFSGGYNEQFFGPGTRLTVL.

This clonotype was seen many times. The chain combines TRBV7-2 with TRBJ2-1, with 9 bases lining up with TRBD1. Per germline, CDR1 SGHTA and CDR2 FQGNSA. The CDR3 runs 13 residues. V gave up 5 bases and J gave up 8 bases; unmatched junction bases: 4. The CDR3 here is CASSRQGGDEQFF. The CDR3 DNA reads as TGTGCCAGCAGCCGACAGGGGGGGGATGAGCAGTTCTTC. Together with reference TRBV7-2 and TRBJ2-1, the CDR3 gives the full variable domain: GAGVSQSPSNKVTEKGKDVELRCDPISGHTALYWYRQSLGQGLEFLIYFQGNSAPDKSGLPSDRFSAERTGGSVSTLTIQRTQQEDSAVYLCASSRQGGDEQFFGPGTRLTVL.

CDR3 amino acids: CASSQPEDSNEAFF. The CDR3 DNA reads as TGTGCCAGCAGCCAACCCGAGGACAGCAATGAAGCTTTCTTT. V gene TRBV7-6 combines with J gene TRBJ1-1; tentative D call: TRBD1 (6 bases). The CDR3 sequence is 14 residues long. CDR1 and CDR2 (germline): SGHVS, FNYEAQ. Trimming pared 5 bases from V and 7 bases from J, leaving 17 bases between.

This chain uses TRBV10-3 with TRBJ2-3; D call uncertain. The germline gives CDR1 ENHRY, CDR2 SYGVKD. The CDR3 spans 13 residues. The germline V and J ends were trimmed by 2 bases and 4 bases, with 7 bases remaining between them. CDR3 amino acids: CAISERGADTQYF. For the CDR3, the DNA is TGTGCCATCAGTGAGCGTGGCGCAGATACGCAGTATTTT.

This clonotype was recorded a few times. The chain has TRBV27 and TRBJ2-7, with D unclear. CDR1 is MNHEY and CDR2 is SMNVEV in the germline V gene (reference sequence). V was cut by 2 bases and J by 7 bases, with 15 bases left in between. This CDR3 has 14 amino acids. CDR3 DNA sequence: TGTGCCAGCAGTTTAGGAAGCCCCCCTGGGGAGCAGTACTTC. Its protein product is CASSLGSPPGEQYF.

The chain recombines TRBV5-4 with TRBJ1-1, with 10 bases fitting TRBD1. J lost 3 bases, V lost 4 bases, and 6 bases had no gene match. Germline-derived CDR1 and CDR2 are SGHNT and YYREEE (reference sequence). This CDR3 is 15 amino acids long. The CDR3 DNA reads TGTGCCAGCAGCAGAATGGGACAGGGGTACACTGAAGCTTTCTTT. Its translation: CASSRMGQGYTEAFF.

This clonotype was counted only a few times. The chain combines TRBV6-1 with TRBJ2-1; D unclear. The V end lost 3 bases, the J end lost 10 bases, and 1 base lay between the germline ends. CDR3 length: 9 amino acids. CDR1 is MNHNS, CDR2 SASEGT, per germline. Here the CDR3 DNA reads TGTGCCAGCAGTGACGAGCAGTTCTTC. Its translation is CASSDEQFF.

In regard to this clonotype: Germline and junction disagree at one end, which may indicate a read error. The V gene is TRBV6-2 or TRBV6-3, the J gene TRBJ2-5; TRBD1 might be the D (6 bases). The CDR3 is made up of 15 amino acids. Germline loops: CDR1 MNHEY, CDR2 SVGEGT. For the CDR3, the DNA is TGTGCCAGCAGCCGCCTCTACAGGGCACAAGAGGCCCAGTACTTC. Translation: CASSRLYRAQEAQYF.

The genes are TRBV20-1 and TRBJ1-4; TRBD1 is a possible D gene (6 bases). Deletions cut 6 bases from V and 8 bases from J, with 13 bases between. Germline V gives CDR1 DFQATT, CDR2 SNEGSKA (reference sequence). The CDR3 has 12 residues. The CDR3 DNA reads TGCAGTGCCCACAGGGAGGAAGAAAAACTGTTTTTT. This translates into CSAHREEEKLFF.

There are many counts of this clonotype. V is TRBV28 and J is TRBJ2-2, with D possibly TRBD2 on 5 matching bases. Germline CDR1 and CDR2: MDHEN and SYDVKM. This CDR3 comprises 18 residues. V shed 2 bases and J shed 0 bases, with 16 bases lying between them. The CDR3 region is CASSLESFREANTGELFF. CDR3 in DNA: TGTGCCAGCAGTTTAGAGTCTTTCCGGGAAGCGAACACCGGGGAGCTGTTTTTT. The complete variable domain, with remaining parts taken from reference TRBV28 and TRBJ2-2, reads DVKVTQSSRYLVKRTGEKVFLECVQDMDHENMFWYRQDPGLGLRLIYFSYDVKMKEKGDIPEGYSVSREKKERFSLILESASTNQTSMYLCASSLESFREANTGELFFGEGSRLTVL.

This chain joins TRBV11-2 and TRBJ1-6, with D possibly being TRBD1 (5 bases). Germline values: CDR1 SGHAT, CDR2 FQNNGV. This CDR3 has 15 residues. V lost 0 bases to trimming and J lost 8 bases, with 11 bases between them. The CDR3 bases are TGTGCCAGCAGCTTAGATAGGGGCTCTTATTCACCCCTCCACTTT. It is translated as CASSLDRGSYSPLHF.

The table lists this clonotype with many counts. The chain combines TRBV12-3 or TRBV12-4 with TRBJ1-6; D is possibly TRBD1 (6 bases). There are 15 residues in the CDR3. The V end lost 4 bases, the J end lost 9 bases, and 16 bases lay between the germline ends. CDR3 sequence: CASSWSSGGLSPLHF. The CDR3 DNA is TGTGCCAGCAGTTGGTCGTCGGGGGGCCTTTCACCCCTCCACTTT.

This sequence joins TRBV4-1 and TRBJ1-4; TRBD1 is a possible D gene (5 bases). Trimming pared 8 bases from V and 8 bases from J, leaving 21 bases between. Germline lookup yields CDR1 MGHRA and CDR2 YSYEKL. The CDR3 contains 15 residues. CDR3 protein: CASATTRVATEKLFF. CDR3 in DNA: TGCGCCAGCGCCACTACCAGGGTCGCAACAGAAAAACTGTTTTTT.

The chain joins TRBV20-1 to TRBJ2-1, with 11 bases that match TRBD2. The closer fit of TRBJ2-7 to the DNA end suggests the J call may be wrong. Germline lookup yields CDR1 DFQATT and CDR2 SNEGSKA (reference sequence). The CDR3 is 13 residues long. CDR3 loop: CSAGTSGYNEQYF. The CDR3 DNA follows: TGCAGTGCCGGGACTAGCGGATACAATGAGCAGTACTTC.

This clonotype has a count of ten or more. The chain carries TRBV24-1 and TRBJ2-7; tentative D call: TRBD1 (6 bases). The CDR3 has 17 residues. The germline V gene encodes CDR1 KGHDR and CDR2 SFDVKD. V lost 3 bases and J lost 0, with 17 bases in between. The CDR3 nucleotides are TGTGCCACCAGTGATCTCCTCAGGGGCGGAAGCTCCTACGAGCAGTACTTC. It codes for CATSDLLRGGSSYEQYF.